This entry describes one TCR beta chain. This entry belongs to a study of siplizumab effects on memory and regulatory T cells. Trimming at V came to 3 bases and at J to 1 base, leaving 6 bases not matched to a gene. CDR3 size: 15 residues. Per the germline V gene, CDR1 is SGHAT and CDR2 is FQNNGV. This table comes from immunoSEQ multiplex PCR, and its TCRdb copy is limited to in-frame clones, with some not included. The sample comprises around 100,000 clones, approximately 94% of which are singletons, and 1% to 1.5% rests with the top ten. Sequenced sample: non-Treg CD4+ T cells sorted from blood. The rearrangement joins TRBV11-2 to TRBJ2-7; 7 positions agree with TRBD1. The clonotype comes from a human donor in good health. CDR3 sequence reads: CASSFGGQPSYEQYF. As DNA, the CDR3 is TGTGCCAGCAGCTTTGGGGGACAGCCGTCCTACGAGCAGTACTTC.